The 15 T cell receptor beta chains below come from one sample, sequenced in a study of T cells in Graves' hyperthyroidism and ophthalmopathy. Template material for amplifying TCR beta CDR3 regions consisted of RNA transcripts. Carried out on the TCR CDR3, a first-round RT-PCR used the HTBI primer set. From the multiplex PCR reads, TCRdb called clonotypes with MiXCR, one entry per CDR3 protein. The table lists hundreds of thousands of distinct CDR3 sequences, less than 20% of them singletons. Sequenced: blood. Source of these receptors: a woman under 30 with Graves' hyperthyroidism.

Comment on this clonotype: Mismatch with germline at one junction end may stem from a read error. This chain joins TRBV20-1 and TRBJ2-7; either TRBD1 or TRBD2 may fit D (5 bases each). The CDR3 runs to 14 residues. Looked up from germline, CDR1 is DFQATT and CDR2 is SNEGSKA (reference sequence). CDR3 sequence (DNA): TGCAGTGTTACCCGGGGTTCAAGGGGCCACGAGCAGTGCTTC. It translates to CSVTRGSRGHEQCF.

The chain joins TRBV6-1 to TRBJ1-5, with D tentatively TRBD1 (5 bases). From germline, CDR1 is MNHNS and CDR2 SASEGT. This CDR3 spans 15 amino acids. V was clipped by 7 bases and J by 5 bases, with 18 bases between them. This CDR3 is CASTKYTGGYQPQHF. For the CDR3, the DNA is TGTGCCAGCACCAAATACACGGGGGGGTATCAGCCCCAGCATTTT.

This clonotype was detected a few times. CDR3 nucleotide sequence: TGTGCCAGCAGCGTTTCCGGGACAGGCCCGGCGGCCCAGTACTTC. Its protein product is CASSVSGTGPAAQYF. The chain employs TRBV9 and TRBJ2-5; 8 nucleotides align to TRBD1. V lost 2 bases, J lost 9 bases, and 12 bases stayed unmatched. This CDR3 region has 15 residues. Germline values: CDR1 SGDLS, CDR2 YYNGEE.

This clonotype was counted ten times or more. The chain is built from TRBV2 and TRBJ2-3, with 9 nucleotides matching TRBD2. Trimming removed 0 bases from V and 4 bases from J; junction bases left unmatched: 17. The CDR3 is made up of 20 amino acids. CDR1 and CDR2 from the germline V gene are SNHLY and FYNNEI. Here the CDR3 DNA reads TGTGCCAGCAGTGAAGCTCACCCTCTTTTGGGCGGGAGGGCCGCAGATACGCAGTATTTT. It yields the protein CASSEAHPLLGGRAADTQYF. Variable domain in full (rest from reference TRBV2 and TRBJ2-3): EPEVTQTPSHQVTQMGQEVILRCVPISNHLYFYWYRQILGQKVEFLVSFYNNEISEKSEIFDDQFSVERPDGSNFTLKIRSTKLEDSAMYFCASSEAHPLLGGRAADTQYFGPGTRLTVL.

This sequence joins TRBV9 and TRBJ1-2, with 7 bases lining up with TRBD1. After removal of 0 bases from V and 4 bases from J, the junction contained 3 bases not matched to a gene. Germline V CDR1 and CDR2: SGDLS, YYNGEE. The CDR3 is 14 amino acids. The CDR3 DNA follows: TGTGCCAGCAGCGTAGAGGCAGGGGGCTATGGCTACACCTTC. The encoded protein is CASSVEAGGYGYTF. Combining the CDR3 with reference TRBV9 and TRBJ1-2 gives the whole variable domain DSGVTQTPKHLITATGQRVTLRCSPRSGDLSVYWYQQSLDQGLQFLIQYYNGEERAKGNILERFSAQQFPDLHSELNLSSLELGDSALYFCASSVEAGGYGYTFGSGTRLTVV.

This clonotype was counted many times. V is TRBV12-3 or TRBV12-4 and J is TRBJ2-1, with D unresolved. The CDR3 totals 13 residues. CDR3 sequence reads: CVTQASVGNEQFF. CDR3 DNA: TGTGTTACGCAAGCGAGCGTAGGCAATGAGCAGTTCTTC.

In this sample, this clonotype turned up many times. The CDR3, as DNA: TGCAGTGCTAGGGGCGAGCAGTTCTTC. Amino acids: CSARGEQFF. This chain connects TRBV20-1 to TRBJ2-1; D is ambiguous. The V end was cut by 3 bases, the J end by 10 bases, with 4 bases between. Germline lookup yields CDR1 DFQATT and CDR2 SNEGSKA (reference sequence). The CDR3 runs to 9 residues.

This clonotype was seen a handful of times. The J gene is TRBJ2-3, the V gene TRBV6-1, with no clear D. The V end lost 2 bases, the J end lost 0 bases, and 12 bases lay between the germline ends. There are 16 residues in the CDR3. CDR1 is MNHNS, CDR2 SASEGT, per germline. CDR3 in DNA: TGTGCCAGCAGTGAACAGGTGCCTTGGAGCACAGATACGCAGTATTTT. It translates to CASSEQVPWSTDTQYF.

This clonotype was recorded many times. The gene calls are TRBV24-1 and TRBJ1-2; no firm D call. CDR1 and CDR2 (germline): KGHDR, SFDVKD. V was trimmed by 3 bases and J by 5 bases, leaving 15 bases between them. The CDR3 extends over 15 amino acids. The DNA of the CDR3 is TGTGCCACCAGTGATCCCGCCACAGCAGGTTATGGCTACACCTTC. Protein sequence: CATSDPATAGYGYTF.

This sequence joins TRBV13 and TRBJ1-2, with 7 nucleotides matching TRBD1. V shed 5 bases and J 8 bases; nucleotides not matched to a gene: 8. Germline V gene sequence: CDR1 PRHDT, CDR2 FYEKMQ (reference sequence). The CDR3 length is 13 residues. CDR3 DNA sequence: TGTGCCAGCAGCGTCAAGGGGGCGGGCGGCTACACCTTC. This codes for CASSVKGAGGYTF.

This clonotype was detected a few times. V is TRBV29-1 and J is TRBJ1-1; D not certain. The CDR3 runs 12 residues. CDR1 and CDR2 from the germline V gene are SQVTM and ANQGSEA. Trimming took 7 bases from V and 0 from J, leaving 9 bases between them. The CDR3 loop is CSADIMNTEAFF. The CDR3 coding sequence is TGCAGCGCTGACATCATGAACACTGAAGCTTTCTTT.

Ten or more counts support this clonotype. This chain connects TRBV11-2 to TRBJ2-7; D gene unclear. With 3 bases removed from V and 1 base from J, the gap between germline ends came to 10 bases. Germline loops: CDR1 SGHAT, CDR2 FQNNGV. The CDR3 runs 14 residues. In DNA form, the CDR3 reads TGTGCCAGCAGCTTCGGGCTCCCTTCCTACGAGCAGTACTTC. Translating it yields CASSFGLPSYEQYF. Filled out from reference TRBV11-2 and TRBJ2-7, the complete variable domain reads EAGVAQSPRYKIIEKRQSVAFWCNPISGHATLYWYQQILGQGPKLLIQFQNNGVVDDSQLPKDRFSAERLKGVDSTLKIQPAKLEDSAVYLCASSFGLPSYEQYFGPGTRLTVT.

This clonotype was counted ten times or more. In nucleotides, the CDR3 is TGCGCCAGCAGTGAGGCCAGGGATTATAGCAATCAGCCCCAGCATTTT. Residues: CASSEARDYSNQPQHF. J is TRBJ1-5 and V is TRBV10-2; a weak D match, TRBD1 (5 bases). This CDR3 is built from 16 residues. With 2 bases removed from V and 0 bases from J, the gap between germline ends came to 11 bases. The germline CDR1 and CDR2 sequences are WSHSY and SAAADI.

This clonotype was found a few times. The rearrangement joins TRBV24-1 to TRBJ2-7, with D perhaps matching TRBD1 (5 bases). V was shortened by 2 bases and J by 5 bases, with 12 bases between the two germline ends. There are 14 residues in the CDR3. Germline V gene lookup returns CDR1 KGHDR and CDR2 SFDVKD. DNA for the CDR3: TGTGCCACCAGTGATTCACAGGCTCTCCACGAGCAGTACTTC. Amino acid sequence: CATSDSQALHEQYF.

The chain employs TRBV7-9 and TRBJ2-1; perhaps TRBD2 as D (5 bases). The germline V gene encodes CDR1 SEHNR and CDR2 FQNEAQ (reference sequence). The germline V and J ends were trimmed by 5 bases and 0 bases, with 20 bases remaining between them. CDR3 size: 18 residues. The DNA for the CDR3 is TGTGCCAGCAGCCCCTGGATTGGCGGGCTAAGCTCCTACAATGAGCAGTTCTTC. Amino acid sequence: CASSPWIGGLSSYNEQFF.